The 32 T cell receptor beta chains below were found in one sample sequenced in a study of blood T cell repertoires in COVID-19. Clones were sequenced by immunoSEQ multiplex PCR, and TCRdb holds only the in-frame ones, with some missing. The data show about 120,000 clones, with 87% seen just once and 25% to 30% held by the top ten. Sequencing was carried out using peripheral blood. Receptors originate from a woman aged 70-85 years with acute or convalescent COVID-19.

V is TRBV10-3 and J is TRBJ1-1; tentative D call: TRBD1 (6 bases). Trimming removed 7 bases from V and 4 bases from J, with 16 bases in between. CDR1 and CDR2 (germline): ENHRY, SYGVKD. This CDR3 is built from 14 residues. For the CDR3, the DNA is TGTGCCATCACCCCGGGGGGGCCGGGCACTGAAGCTTTCTTT. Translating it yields CAITPGGPGTEAFF.

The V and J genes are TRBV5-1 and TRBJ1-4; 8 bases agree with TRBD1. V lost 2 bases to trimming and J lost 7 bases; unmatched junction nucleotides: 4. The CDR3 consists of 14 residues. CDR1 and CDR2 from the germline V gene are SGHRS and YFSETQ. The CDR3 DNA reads TGCGCCAGCAGCTTACAAGGACAGGGTGAAAAACTGTTTTTT. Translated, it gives CASSLQGQGEKLFF.

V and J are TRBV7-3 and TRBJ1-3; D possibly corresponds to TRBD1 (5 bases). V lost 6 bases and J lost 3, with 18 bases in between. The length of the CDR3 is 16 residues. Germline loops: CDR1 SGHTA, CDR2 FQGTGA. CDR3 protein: CASSPKGRGNGNTIYF. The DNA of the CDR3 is TGTGCCAGCAGTCCCAAGGGGCGGGGTAATGGAAACACCATATATTTT.

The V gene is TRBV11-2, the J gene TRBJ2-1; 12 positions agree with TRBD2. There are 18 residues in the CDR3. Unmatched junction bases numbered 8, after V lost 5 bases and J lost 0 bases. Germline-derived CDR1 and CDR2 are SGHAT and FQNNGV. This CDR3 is CASSQRLAGGSSYNEQFF. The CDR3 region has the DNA TGTGCCAGCAGCCAGAGGCTAGCGGGGGGGAGCTCCTACAATGAGCAGTTCTTC.

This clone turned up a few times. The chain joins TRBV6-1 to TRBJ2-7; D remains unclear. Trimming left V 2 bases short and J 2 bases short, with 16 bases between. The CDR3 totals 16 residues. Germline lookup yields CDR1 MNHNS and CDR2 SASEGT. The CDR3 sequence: CASSENVVGLAYEQYF. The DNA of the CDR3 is TGTGCCAGCAGTGAAAACGTAGTCGGTTTGGCCTACGAGCAGTACTTC.

CDR3 amino acids: CASSPYGGTGRNTEAFF. As DNA, the CDR3 is TGTGCCAGCTCCCCATACGGGGGGACAGGGAGGAACACTGAAGCTTTCTTT. The chain carries TRBV18 and TRBJ1-1; 9 nucleotides agree with TRBD1. The trim removed 6 bases at V and 1 base at J, leaving 12 bases unmatched. The CDR3 is 17 amino acids. From germline, CDR1 is KGHSH and CDR2 LQKENI.

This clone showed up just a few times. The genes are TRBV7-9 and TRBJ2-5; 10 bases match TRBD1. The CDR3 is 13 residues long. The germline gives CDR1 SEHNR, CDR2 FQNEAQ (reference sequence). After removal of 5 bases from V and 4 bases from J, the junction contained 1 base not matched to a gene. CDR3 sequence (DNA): TGTGCCAGCAGCGGGACAGGGGTAGAGACCCAGTACTTC. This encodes CASSGTGVETQYF.

The CDR3 is CATGTGMYSPLHF. CDR3 DNA sequence: TGTGCCACCGGGACAGGCATGTATTCACCCCTCCACTTT. V and J are TRBV7-8 and TRBJ1-6, with 8 bases that match TRBD1. The CDR3 loop spans 13 amino acids. Trimming took 10 bases from V and 8 from J; bases not matched to a gene: 7. From germline, CDR1 is SGHVS and CDR2 FQNEAQ.

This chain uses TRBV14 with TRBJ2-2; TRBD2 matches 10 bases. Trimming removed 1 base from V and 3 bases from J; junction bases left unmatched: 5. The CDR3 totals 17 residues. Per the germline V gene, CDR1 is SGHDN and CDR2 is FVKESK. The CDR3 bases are TGTGCCAGCAGCCAAGGAATAGCGGGGGGTTACACCGGGGAGCTGTTTTTT. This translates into CASSQGIAGGYTGELFF. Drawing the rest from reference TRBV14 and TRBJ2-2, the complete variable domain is EAGVTQFPSHSVIEKGQTVTLRCDPISGHDNLYWYRRVMGKEIKFLLHFVKESKQDESGMPNNRFLAERTGGTYSTLKVQPAELEDSGVYFCASSQGIAGGYTGELFFGEGSRLTVL.

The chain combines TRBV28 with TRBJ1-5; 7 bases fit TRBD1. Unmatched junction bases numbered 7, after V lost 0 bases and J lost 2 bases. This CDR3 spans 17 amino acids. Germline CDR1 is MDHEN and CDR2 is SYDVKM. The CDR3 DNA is TGTGCCAGCAGTTTATGGGGACCTCAGGGGGGCAATCAGCCCCAGCATTTT. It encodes CASSLWGPQGGNQPQHF. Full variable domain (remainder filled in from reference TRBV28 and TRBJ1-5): DVKVTQSSRYLVKRTGEKVFLECVQDMDHENMFWYRQDPGLGLRLIYFSYDVKMKEKGDIPEGYSVSREKKERFSLILESASTNQTSMYLCASSLWGPQGGNQPQHFGDGTRLSIL.

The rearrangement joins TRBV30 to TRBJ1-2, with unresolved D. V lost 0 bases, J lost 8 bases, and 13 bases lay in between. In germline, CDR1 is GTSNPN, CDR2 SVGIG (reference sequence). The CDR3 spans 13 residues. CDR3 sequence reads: CAWSVRLTRGYTF. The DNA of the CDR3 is TGTGCCTGGAGTGTCAGACTCACAAGGGGCTACACCTTC.

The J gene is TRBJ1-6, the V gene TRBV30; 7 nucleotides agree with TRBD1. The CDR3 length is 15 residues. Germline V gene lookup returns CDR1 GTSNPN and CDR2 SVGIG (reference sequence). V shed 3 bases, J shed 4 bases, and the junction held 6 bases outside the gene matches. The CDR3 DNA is TGTGCCTGGAGAGGGGGCCAACTTTATAATTCACCCCTCCACTTT. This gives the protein CAWRGGQLYNSPLHF.

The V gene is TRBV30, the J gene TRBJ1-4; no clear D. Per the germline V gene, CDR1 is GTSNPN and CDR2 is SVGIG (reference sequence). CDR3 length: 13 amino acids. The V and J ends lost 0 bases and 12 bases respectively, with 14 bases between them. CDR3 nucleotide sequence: TGTGCCTGGAGTGTGGTGAGCCCTGGAGAACTGTTTTTT. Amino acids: CAWSVVSPGELFF.

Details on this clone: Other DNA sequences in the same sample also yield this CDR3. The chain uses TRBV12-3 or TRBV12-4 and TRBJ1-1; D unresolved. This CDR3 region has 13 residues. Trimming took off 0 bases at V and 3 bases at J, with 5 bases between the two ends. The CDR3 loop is CASSLAQDTEAFF. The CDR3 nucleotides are TGTGCCAGCAGTTTAGCGCAGGACACTGAAGCTTTCTTT.

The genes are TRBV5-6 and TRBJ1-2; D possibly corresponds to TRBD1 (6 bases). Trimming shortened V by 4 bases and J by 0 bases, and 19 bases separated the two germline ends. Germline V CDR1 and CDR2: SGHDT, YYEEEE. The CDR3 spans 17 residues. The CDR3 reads CASSVRTGLPSNYGYTF. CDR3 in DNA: TGTGCCAGCAGCGTTCGAACAGGGCTCCCTTCTAACTATGGCTACACCTTC.

CDR3 bases: TGTGCCAGCAGTCCAGGACTAGCGGGGGGCCCCAGCTCCTACAATGAGCAGTTCTTC. Translated, it gives CASSPGLAGGPSSYNEQFF. This chain joins TRBV6-6 and TRBJ2-1, with TRBD2 identical over 14 bases. Unmatched junction bases numbered 9, after V lost 5 bases and J lost 0 bases. The CDR3 is 19 residues long. CDR1 is MNHNY and CDR2 is SVGAGI in the germline V gene (reference sequence).

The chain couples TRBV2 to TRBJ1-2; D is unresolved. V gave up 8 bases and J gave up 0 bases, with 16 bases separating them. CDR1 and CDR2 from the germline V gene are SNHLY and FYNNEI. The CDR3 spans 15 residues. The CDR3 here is CASPPPGASNYGYTF. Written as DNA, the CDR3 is TGTGCCAGCCCGCCCCCGGGAGCCTCTAACTATGGCTACACCTTC.

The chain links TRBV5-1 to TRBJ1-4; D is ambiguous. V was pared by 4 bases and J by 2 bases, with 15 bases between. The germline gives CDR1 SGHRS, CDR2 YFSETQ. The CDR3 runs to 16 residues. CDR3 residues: CASSPGSPATNEKLFF. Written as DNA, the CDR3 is TGCGCCAGCAGCCCGGGATCCCCGGCGACTAATGAAAAACTGTTTTTT.

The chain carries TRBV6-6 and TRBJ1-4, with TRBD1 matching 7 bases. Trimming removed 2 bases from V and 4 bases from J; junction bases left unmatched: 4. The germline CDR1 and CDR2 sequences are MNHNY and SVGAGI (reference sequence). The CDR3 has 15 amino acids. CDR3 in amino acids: CASSYPTGDNEKLFF. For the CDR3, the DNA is TGTGCCAGCAGTTACCCAACAGGGGATAATGAAAAACTGTTTTTT.

The DNA for the CDR3 is TGCGCCAGCAGCTTGGGGACATCTAATTCACCCCTCCACTTT. This sequence encodes CASSLGTSNSPLHF. The rearrangement links TRBV5-1 to TRBJ1-6; D possibly corresponds to TRBD1 (5 bases). The CDR3 has 14 amino acids. Germline assignment: CDR1 SGHRS and CDR2 YFSETQ. Trimming removed 0 bases at V and 6 bases at J, with 7 bases between.

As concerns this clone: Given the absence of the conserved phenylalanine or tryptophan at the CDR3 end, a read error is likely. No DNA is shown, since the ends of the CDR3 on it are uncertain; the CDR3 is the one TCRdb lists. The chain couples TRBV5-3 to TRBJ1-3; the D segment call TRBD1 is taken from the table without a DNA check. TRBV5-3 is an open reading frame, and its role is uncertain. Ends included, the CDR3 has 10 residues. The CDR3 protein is CARSPGTGNL.

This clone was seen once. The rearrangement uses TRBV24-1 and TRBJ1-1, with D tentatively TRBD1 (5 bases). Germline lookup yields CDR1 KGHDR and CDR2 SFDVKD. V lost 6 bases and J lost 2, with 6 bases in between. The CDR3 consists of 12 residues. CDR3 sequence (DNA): TGTGCCACCAGTAGGGGAAACACTGAAGCTTTCTTT. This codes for CATSRGNTEAFF.

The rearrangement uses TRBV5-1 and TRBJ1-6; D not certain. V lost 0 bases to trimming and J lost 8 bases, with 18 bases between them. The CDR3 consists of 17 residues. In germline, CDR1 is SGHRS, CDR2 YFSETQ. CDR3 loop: CASSLDLGYGGDSPLHF. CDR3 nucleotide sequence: TGCGCCAGCAGCTTGGACTTAGGGTACGGCGGGGATTCACCCCTCCACTTT.

The CDR3 coding sequence is TGTGCCAGCAGCCCTGGGACAGGGGTCGCCGTGCGTGGCTACACCTTC. This sequence encodes CASSPGTGVAVRGYTF. This chain joins TRBV5-6 and TRBJ1-2; 10 bases line up with TRBD1. V shed 4 bases and J 7 bases; nucleotides not matched to a gene: 13. Per germline, CDR1 SGHDT and CDR2 YYEEEE. This CDR3 has 16 amino acids.

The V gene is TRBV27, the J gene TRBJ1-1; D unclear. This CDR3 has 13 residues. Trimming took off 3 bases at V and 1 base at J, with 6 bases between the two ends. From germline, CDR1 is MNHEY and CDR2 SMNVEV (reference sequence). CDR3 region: CASSFPGNTEAFF. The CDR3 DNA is TGTGCCAGCAGTTTTCCAGGGAACACTGAAGCTTTCTTT.

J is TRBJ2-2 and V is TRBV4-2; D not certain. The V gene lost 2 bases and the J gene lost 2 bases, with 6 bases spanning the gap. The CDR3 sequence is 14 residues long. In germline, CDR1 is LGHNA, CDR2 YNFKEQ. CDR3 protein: CASSQQLNTGELFF. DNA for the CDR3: TGTGCCAGCAGCCAACAACTTAACACCGGGGAGCTGTTTTTT.

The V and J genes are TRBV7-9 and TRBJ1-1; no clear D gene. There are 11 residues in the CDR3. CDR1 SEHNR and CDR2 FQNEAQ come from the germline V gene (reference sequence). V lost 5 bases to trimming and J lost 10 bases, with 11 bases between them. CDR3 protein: CASSANRVAFF. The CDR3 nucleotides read TGTGCCAGCAGCGCCAATCGAGTAGCTTTCTTT.

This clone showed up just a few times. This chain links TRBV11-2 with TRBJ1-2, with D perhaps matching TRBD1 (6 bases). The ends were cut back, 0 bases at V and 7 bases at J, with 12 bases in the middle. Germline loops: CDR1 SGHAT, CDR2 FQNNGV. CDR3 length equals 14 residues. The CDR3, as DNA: TGTGCCAGCAGCTTAGATCTCAGGGGCTCTGGCTACACCTTC. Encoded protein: CASSLDLRGSGYTF.

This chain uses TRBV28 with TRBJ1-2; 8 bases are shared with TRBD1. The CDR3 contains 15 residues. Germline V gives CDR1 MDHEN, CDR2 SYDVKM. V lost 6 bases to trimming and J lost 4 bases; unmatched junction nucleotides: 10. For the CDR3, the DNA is TGTGCCAGCAGCCTCCGGGGACAGGATTCCTATGGCTACACCTTC. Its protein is CASSLRGQDSYGYTF.

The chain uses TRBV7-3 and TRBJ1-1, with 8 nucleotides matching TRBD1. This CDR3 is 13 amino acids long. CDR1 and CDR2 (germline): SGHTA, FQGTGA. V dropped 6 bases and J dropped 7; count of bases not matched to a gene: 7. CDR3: CASSGQGGSEAFF. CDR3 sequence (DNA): TGTGCCAGCAGTGGACAGGGTGGAAGTGAAGCTTTCTTT. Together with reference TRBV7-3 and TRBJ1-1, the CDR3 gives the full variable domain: GAGVSQTPSNKVTEKGKYVELRCDPISGHTALYWYRQSLGQGPEFLIYFQGTGAADDSGLPNDRFFAVRPEGSVSTLKIQRTERGDSAVYLCASSGQGGSEAFFGQGTRLTVV.

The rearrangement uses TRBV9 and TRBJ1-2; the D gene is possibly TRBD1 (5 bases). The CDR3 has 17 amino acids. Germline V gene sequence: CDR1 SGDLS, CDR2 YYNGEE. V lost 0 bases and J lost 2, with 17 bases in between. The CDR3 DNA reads TGTGCCAGCAGCGTAGGGGGAGGAGGGGCACAGAACTATGGCTACACCTTC. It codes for CASSVGGGGAQNYGYTF.

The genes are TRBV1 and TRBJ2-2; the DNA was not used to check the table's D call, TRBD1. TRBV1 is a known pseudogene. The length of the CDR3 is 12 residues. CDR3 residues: CTEDTNTGELFF. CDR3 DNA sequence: TGCACCGAGGACACAAACACCGGGGAGCTGTTTTTT.